This TCR beta chain derives from a study of shared clonotypes between healthy human individuals. Sequencing was at deep level. Libraries were prepared by immunoSEQ multiplex PCR; TCRdb keeps only in-frame clonotypes and omits some of them. The sample consists of roughly 2.2 million clones, around 93% of them appearing once. CDR3 length: 13 amino acids. In germline, CDR1 is SGHNT, CDR2 YENEEA. The V segment lost 6 bases and the J segment 1 base; nucleotides outside the gene matches: 1. The sequence was collected from a man aged 18 to 29 in good health. Some clones in this sample may be carry-over from other donors' samples. The rearrangement uses TRBV11-3 and TRBJ2-3; TRBD1 aligns across 7 bases. Sequencing was done on a sample of naive CD4+ T cells from PBMCs. Specified subset: CD45RA+ positively selected. The CDR3, as DNA: TGTGCCAGCAGTACAGGGGGCACAGATACGCAGTATTTT. It yields the protein CASSTGGTDTQYF. The whole variable domain, filled in from reference TRBV11-3 and TRBJ2-3, reads EAGVVQSPRYKIIEKKQPVAFWCNPISGHNTLYWYLQNLGQGPELLIRYENEEAVDDSQLPKDRFSAERLKGVDSTLKIQPAELGDSAVYLCASSTGGTDTQYFGPGTRLTVL.